This T cell receptor beta chain was recorded in a study of a mutant IDH1 vaccine in newly diagnosed glioma. Profiled with immunoSEQ multiplex PCR; TCRdb holds only in-frame clones, not every one. The sample includes around 50,000 clones, 70% to 90% of them seen just once. Regarding time point: baseline, week 1 (first vaccination visit). Treatment here: pre-vaccination baseline after standard-of-care therapy. To note about this clone: The antigen remains undetermined.

The CDR3 is 12 amino acids. The ends were cut back, 5 bases at V and 6 bases at J, with 8 bases in the middle. Germline V gives CDR1 PRHDT, CDR2 FYEKMQ (reference sequence). Overall study findings and caveats: Pseudoprogression apparently lacked any relation to changes in top peripheral T cell clonotypes.

The clonotype comes from a man aged 40-49 years with glioma. The J gene is TRBJ1-5, the V gene TRBV13; D is uncertain. Sequences were derived from PBMCs, sampled from a glioma patient treated with radiotherapy, temozolomide or both. In nucleotides, the CDR3 is TGTGCCAGCAGCGCCTTAGGTCAGCCCCAGCATTTT. Protein product: CASSALGQPQHF.